This is a list of T cell receptor beta chains from one sample in a study of blood T cell repertoires in COVID-19. The assay was immunoSEQ multiplex PCR, and TCRdb's table has in-frame clones only and misses some. In the table there are hundreds of thousands of clones, around nine tenths of which are singletons. Sequencing input: peripheral blood. The receptors were gathered from a man aged 55-75 years with acute or convalescent COVID-19. Each CDR3 is given with its conserved first and last residue. Fields, in order: J gene, V gene, D gene, clone size, CDR3 protein, CDR3 DNA. The D gene is left open where the match is weak. Rows may omit the clone size; those that give it use once, few, many or a size class.

J: TRBJ2-3
V: TRBV19
D: TRBD2
size: NA
CDR3: CASSPGTSGGGSDTQYF
DNA: TGTGCCAGTAGTCCCGGGACTAGCGGGGGGGGTTCAGATACGCAGTATTTT

J: TRBJ2-5
V: TRBV5-1
D: NA
size: NA
CDR3: CASSLFGRGPDGETQYF
DNA: TGCGCCAGCAGCTTGTTCGGGCGGGGCCCAGATGGGGAGACCCAGTACTTC

J: TRBJ2-5
V: TRBV28
D: TRBD2
size: NA
CDR3: CASSPGLAADQETQYF
DNA: TGTGCCAGCAGTCCAGGACTAGCCGCGGATCAAGAGACCCAGTACTTC

J: TRBJ2-7
V: TRBV5-1
D: TRBD1
size: NA
CDR3: CASSLKGTGIRNEQYF
DNA: TGCGCCAGCAGCCTGAAAGGGACAGGGATTCGGAACGAGCAGTACTTC

J: TRBJ1-1
V: TRBV3-1/TRBV3-2
D: TRBD1
size: once
CDR3: CASSPDRAGLTEAFF
DNA: TGTGCCAGCAGCCCGGACAGGGCGGGTTTAACTGAAGCTTTCTTT

J: TRBJ2-1
V: TRBV7-3
D: TRBD2
size: once
CDR3: CASSLGEGRPFF
DNA: TGTGCCAGCAGCTTAGGGGAGGGAAGGCCGTTCTTC

J: TRBJ1-5
V: TRBV4-3
D: TRBD1
size: once
CDR3: CASSQEVRQGRMGLNQPQHF
DNA: TGCGCCAGCAGCCAAGAGGTTCGACAGGGGAGGATGGGGCTTAATCAGCCCCAGCATTTT

J: TRBJ1-4
V: TRBV19
D: NA
size: NA
CDR3: CASTQRDATNEKLFF
DNA: TGTGCCAGTACCCAGCGGGATGCAACTAATGAAAAACTGTTTTTT

J: TRBJ2-5
V: TRBV7-3
D: TRBD1
size: NA
CDR3: CASSRDRAGETQYF
DNA: TGTGCCAGCAGCAGGGACAGGGCTGGGGAGACCCAGTACTTC

J: TRBJ1-1
V: TRBV6-6
D: NA
size: NA
CDR3: CASGQLSGGTEAFF
DNA: TGTGCCAGCGGACAACTGTCGGGCGGCACTGAAGCTTTCTTT

J: TRBJ1-1
V: TRBV19
D: NA
size: NA
CDR3: CASRETVGGYGSGMNTEAFF
DNA: TGTGCCAGTAGGGAGACAGTCGGAGGGTACGGGTCGGGGATGAACACTGAAGCTTTCTTT

J: TRBJ1-5
V: TRBV18
D: NA
size: few
CDR3: CASSREGNQPQHF
DNA: TGTGCCAGCTCACGGGAGGGCAATCAGCCCCAGCATTTT

J: TRBJ2-1
V: TRBV7-3
D: NA
size: NA
CDR3: CASSSAGPNEQFF
DNA: TGTGCCAGCAGCTCCGCGGGACCCAATGAGCAGTTCTTC

J: TRBJ1-1
V: TRBV6-1
D: TRBD1
size: NA
CDR3: CASSDRTGGGTEAFF
DNA: TGTGCCAGCAGTGACCGGACAGGGGGAGGTACTGAAGCTTTCTTT

J: TRBJ2-7
V: TRBV7-2
D: TRBD2
size: NA
CDR3: CASSSQTSGGSEQYF
DNA: TGTGCCAGCAGCTCCCAGACTAGCGGGGGGAGCGAGCAGTACTTC

J: TRBJ1-5
V: TRBV2
D: NA
size: NA
CDR3: CASSGRADQPQHF
DNA: TGTGCCAGCAGTGGCAGGGCGGATCAGCCCCAGCATTTT

J: TRBJ1-2
V: TRBV27
D: NA
size: few
CDR3: CASSLQGTRGYTF
DNA: TGTGCCAGCAGTCTTCAGGGGACCCGGGGCTACACCTTC

J: TRBJ1-5
V: TRBV6-5
D: NA
size: many
CDR3: CASSYSSRGRQPQHF
DNA: TGTGCCAGCAGTTACTCGAGCAGGGGCCGCCAGCCCCAGCATTTT

J: TRBJ2-1
V: TRBV14
D: TRBD1
size: NA
CDR3: CASSQGDRALYNEQFF
DNA: TGTGCCAGCAGCCAAGGGGACAGAGCGTTATACAATGAGCAGTTCTTC

J: TRBJ2-5
V: TRBV6-5
D: NA
size: NA
CDR3: CASSPRELQETQYF
DNA: TGTGCCAGCAGCCCCCGGGAGCTCCAAGAGACCCAGTACTTC

J: TRBJ2-1
V: TRBV5-1
D: TRBD2
size: few
CDR3: CASSLAASGGQNEQFF
DNA: TGCGCCAGCAGCTTGGCTGCTAGCGGGGGGCAGAATGAGCAGTTCTTC

J: TRBJ1-1
V: TRBV25-1
D: TRBD1
size: NA
CDR3: CASRTGAEAFF
DNA: TGTGCCAGCCGGACAGGGGCTGAAGCTTTCTTT

J: TRBJ1-1
V: TRBV3-1/TRBV3-2
D: TRBD1
size: NA
CDR3: CASSPRQGGNTEAFF
DNA: TGTGCCAGCAGCCCAAGACAGGGAGGGAACACTGAAGCTTTCTTT

J: TRBJ1-2
V: TRBV28
D: NA
size: once
CDR3: CASSLQENYGYTF
DNA: TGTGCCAGCAGTTTACAGGAAAACTATGGCTACACCTTC

J: TRBJ2-7
V: TRBV12-5
D: TRBD1
size: NA
CDR3: CASGWDRGIPYEQYF
DNA: TGTGCTAGTGGTTGGGACAGGGGGATTCCCTACGAGCAGTACTTC

J: TRBJ2-1
V: TRBV5-1
D: TRBD2
size: NA
CDR3: CASSSESLAVNNEQFF
DNA: TGCGCCAGCAGCTCGGAAAGTCTAGCGGTGAACAATGAGCAGTTCTTC

J: TRBJ1-1
V: TRBV7-9
D: NA
size: NA
CDR3: CASSLESGQTTEAFF
DNA: TGTGCCAGCAGCTTAGAATCAGGACAGACCACTGAAGCTTTCTTT

J: TRBJ2-3
V: TRBV7-6
D: TRBD1
size: NA
CDR3: CASSLGATGGADTQYF
DNA: TGTGCCAGCAGCTTAGGGGCGACAGGGGGCGCAGATACGCAGTATTTT

J: TRBJ2-3
V: TRBV6-5
D: TRBD1
size: NA
CDR3: CASSFMTGGTDTQYF
DNA: TGTGCCAGCAGTTTTATGACAGGGGGCACAGATACGCAGTATTTT

J: TRBJ1-2
V: TRBV14
D: NA
size: NA
CDR3: CASSQDLGARNYGYTF
DNA: TGTGCCAGCAGCCAAGATCTGGGGGCGCGTAACTATGGCTACACCTTC

J: TRBJ1-1
V: TRBV19
D: NA
size: NA
CDR3: CASSIHRGGTEAFF
DNA: TGTGCCAGTAGTATACATCGGGGGGGCACTGAAGCTTTCTTT

J: TRBJ2-3
V: TRBV5-4
D: NA
size: NA
CDR3: CASSPGGTYSTDTQYF
DNA: TGTGCCAGCAGTCCCGGCGGAACGTATTCCACAGATACGCAGTATTTT

J: TRBJ2-7
V: TRBV10-3
D: TRBD1
size: NA
CDR3: CAISESGTGYEQYF
DNA: TGTGCCATCAGTGAGTCTGGGACAGGTTACGAGCAGTACTTC

J: TRBJ2-3
V: TRBV4-2
D: TRBD2
size: NA
CDR3: CASSQASTSGVGDTQYF
DNA: TGTGCCAGCAGCCAAGCCTCAACTAGCGGGGTGGGGGATACGCAGTATTTT

J: TRBJ2-1
V: TRBV6-4
D: NA
size: NA
CDR3: CASSDLWAQGGEQFF
DNA: TGTGCCAGCAGTGACCTATGGGCTCAGGGAGGTGAGCAGTTCTTC

J: TRBJ2-1
V: TRBV5-1
D: TRBD2
size: NA
CDR3: CASTGTSGGASSEQFF
DNA: TGCGCCAGCACAGGGACTAGCGGGGGGGCCAGCAGTGAGCAGTTCTTC

J: TRBJ2-1
V: TRBV7-9
D: TRBD1
size: NA
CDR3: CASSTRQGSYNEQFF
DNA: TGTGCCAGCAGCACACGACAGGGCTCCTACAATGAGCAGTTCTTC

J: TRBJ2-7
V: TRBV18
D: TRBD1
size: NA
CDR3: CASSPSGTGGLEQYF
DNA: TGTGCCAGCTCACCGAGCGGGACAGGGGGGCTCGAGCAGTACTTC

J: TRBJ2-7
V: TRBV27
D: NA
size: once
CDR3: CASIAQDEQYF
DNA: TGTGCCAGCATCGCGCAGGACGAGCAGTACTTC

J: TRBJ2-7
V: TRBV25-1
D: TRBD1
size: NA
CDR3: CASSAETPRDRSYEQYF
DNA: TGTGCCAGCAGTGCCGAAACTCCCCGGGACAGGTCCTACGAGCAGTACTTC

J: TRBJ2-2
V: TRBV2
D: TRBD1
size: NA
CDR3: CASRKMTGVTGELFF
DNA: TGTGCCAGCAGGAAAATGACAGGGGTCACCGGGGAGCTGTTTTTT

J: TRBJ2-3
V: TRBV7-3
D: NA
size: NA
CDR3: CASSLTGGGPTDTQYF
DNA: TGTGCCAGCAGCTTAACAGGTGGTGGGCCGACAGATACGCAGTATTTT

J: TRBJ2-5
V: TRBV5-6
D: TRBD1
size: NA
CDR3: CASSTPQDRGGETQYF
DNA: TGTGCCAGCAGCACACCGCAGGACAGGGGCGGGGAGACCCAGTACTTC

J: TRBJ1-3
V: TRBV6-5
D: NA
size: NA
CDR3: CASTIGVGGNTIYF
DNA: TGTGCCAGCACCATAGGGGTCGGGGGAAACACCATATATTTT

J: TRBJ2-3
V: TRBV5-1
D: TRBD2
size: once
CDR3: CASSPGGTSGGPQYF
DNA: TGCGCCAGCAGCCCGGGAGGGACTAGCGGGGGGCCCCAGTATTTT

J: TRBJ2-2
V: TRBV9
D: TRBD2
size: NA
CDR3: CASSGHGLANTGELFF
DNA: TGTGCCAGCAGCGGCCACGGACTAGCGAACACCGGGGAGCTGTTTTTT

J: TRBJ2-7
V: TRBV11-2
D: NA
size: NA
CDR3: CASSPIGNTRSEQYF
DNA: TGTGCCAGCAGCCCCATCGGGAACACCCGGAGCGAGCAGTACTTC

J: TRBJ2-3
V: TRBV7-2
D: NA
size: NA
CDR3: CASNWGRGSVDTQYF
DNA: TGTGCCAGCAACTGGGGGCGGGGGAGCGTAGATACGCAGTATTTT

J: TRBJ1-1
V: TRBV15
D: NA
size: NA
CDR3: CATSKPGQGRAEAFF
DNA: TGTGCCACCAGCAAACCGGGACAAGGAAGGGCTGAAGCTTTCTTT

J: TRBJ2-7
V: TRBV6-5
D: TRBD1
size: NA
CDR3: CASSYTGTASYEQYF
DNA: TGTGCCAGCAGTTACACAGGGACAGCATCCTACGAGCAGTACTTC

J: TRBJ1-2
V: TRBV27
D: NA
size: NA
CDR3: CASRSSLYGYTF
DNA: TGTGCCAGCCGCTCGAGTCTCTATGGCTACACCTTC

J: TRBJ2-6
V: TRBV3-1/TRBV3-2
D: NA
size: many
CDR3: CASSQGVISGANVLTF
DNA: TGTGCCAGCAGCCAAGGAGTAATATCTGGGGCCAACGTCCTGACTTTC

J: TRBJ2-5
V: TRBV19
D: TRBD2
size: few
CDR3: CASNALAGGQETQYF
DNA: TGTGCCAGTAACGCCCTAGCGGGGGGGCAAGAGACCCAGTACTTC